This is a list of T cell receptor beta chains from one sample in a study of blood T cell repertoires in COVID-19. The table came from immunoSEQ multiplex PCR; TCRdb's copy has only in-frame clones and leaves some out. This table holds about 27,000 clones, 82% found once. The sequenced sample consisted of peripheral blood. The receptors derive from an elderly man with active or convalescent COVID-19. CDR3s include the opening cysteine and the closing phenylalanine or tryptophan. Each record gives: V gene, J gene, CDR3 protein.

v_gene: TRBV18
j_gene: TRBJ2-1
CDR3aa: CASSQTSATYNEQFF

v_gene: TRBV3-1/TRBV3-2
j_gene: TRBJ1-4
CDR3aa: CASSPSRRGPNEKLFF

v_gene: TRBV5-8
j_gene: TRBJ2-1
CDR3aa: CASSGGRGLSYNEQFF

v_gene: TRBV5-4
j_gene: TRBJ2-3
CDR3aa: CASSYKREGPSTDTQYF

v_gene: TRBV19
j_gene: TRBJ2-2
CDR3aa: CASSPRRGQGANGELFF

v_gene: TRBV2
j_gene: TRBJ2-3
CDR3aa: CASSAGGEGTDTQYF

v_gene: TRBV29-1
j_gene: TRBJ2-3
CDR3aa: CSAGETGIGADTQYF

v_gene: TRBV6-5
j_gene: TRBJ2-1
CDR3aa: CASSRAGGSYNEQFF

v_gene: TRBV28
j_gene: TRBJ1-2
CDR3aa: CASSLWAGTGYTF

v_gene: TRBV2
j_gene: TRBJ2-3
CDR3aa: CASILGASDFTDTQYF

v_gene: TRBV7-6
j_gene: TRBJ2-5
CDR3aa: CASSLGPSGAMGQETQYF

v_gene: TRBV3-1/TRBV3-2
j_gene: TRBJ2-7
CDR3aa: CASSQGASVYEQYF

v_gene: TRBV3-1/TRBV3-2
j_gene: TRBJ2-5
CDR3aa: CASDPGDGPRAQYF

v_gene: TRBV12-3/TRBV12-4
j_gene: TRBJ2-7
CDR3aa: CASSFQGASEQYF

v_gene: TRBV14
j_gene: TRBJ2-7
CDR3aa: CASSRGQGYYEQYF

v_gene: TRBV9
j_gene: TRBJ2-7
CDR3aa: CASSVGPGTGGSYEQYF

v_gene: TRBV29-1
j_gene: TRBJ2-3
CDR3aa: CSVRVGGRDTQYF

v_gene: TRBV5-1
j_gene: TRBJ2-3
CDR3aa: CASSSTSQTDTQYF

v_gene: TRBV6-5
j_gene: TRBJ1-2
CDR3aa: CASSPRVGGYGYTF

v_gene: TRBV29-1
j_gene: TRBJ2-7
CDR3aa: CSVGGQGGTYEQYF

v_gene: TRBV5-1
j_gene: TRBJ2-3
CDR3aa: CASSFPGLAADTQYF

v_gene: TRBV28
j_gene: TRBJ1-5
CDR3aa: CASSGTPNQPQHF

v_gene: TRBV6-5
j_gene: TRBJ2-3
CDR3aa: CASTRTGVSTDTQYF

v_gene: TRBV6-5
j_gene: TRBJ2-1
CDR3aa: CASRSGTGDNEQFF

v_gene: TRBV24-1
j_gene: TRBJ1-4
CDR3aa: CATGSGGRVKLFF

v_gene: TRBV6-5
j_gene: TRBJ1-4
CDR3aa: CASSTGGSREKLFF

v_gene: TRBV7-8
j_gene: TRBJ1-4
CDR3aa: CASRPGWRSEKLFF

v_gene: TRBV5-1
j_gene: TRBJ1-3
CDR3aa: CASTYPPQRTKPTGAGNTIYF